A selection of T cell receptor beta chains follows, all from one sample in a study of T cells in Graves' hyperthyroidism and ophthalmopathy. TCRdb reanalysed the multiplex PCR reads using MiXCR and keeps one entry per CDR3 protein. The data show hundreds of thousands of distinct CDR3 sequences, with about 15% seen just once and 9.5% to 15% held by the top ten. Sequences were obtained from blood. These receptors were taken from a woman between 45 and 60 years old with Graves' ophthalmopathy. CDR3s include the opening cysteine and the closing phenylalanine or tryptophan. The D gene is left open where the match is weak. Size is stated for part of the rows, as once, few or many counts, or as a class when the clone is expanded.

D: TRBD2
J: TRBJ2-7
V: TRBV28
size: many
CDR3: CASSGKHSGDEQYF
DNA: TGTGCCAGCAGTGGGAAACACAGCGGGGACGAGCAGTACTTC

D: NA
J: TRBJ1-3
V: TRBV7-8
size: many
CDR3: CASSLGAISSGNTIYF
DNA: TGTGCCAGCAGCTTAGGGGCGATAAGCTCTGGAAACACCATATATTTT

D: TRBD2
J: TRBJ2-5
V: TRBV28
size: many
CDR3: CASTRPSGNQETQYF
DNA: TGTGCCAGCACTAGGCCCAGCGGGAACCAAGAGACCCAGTACTTC

D: NA
J: TRBJ2-2
V: TRBV6-1
size: NA
CDR3: CASMSTRGTGELFF
DNA: TGTGCCAGCATGTCGACACGAGGCACCGGGGAGCTGTTTTTT

D: NA
J: TRBJ2-3
V: TRBV11-2
size: many
CDR3: CASSRRGTDTQYF
DNA: TGTGCCAGCAGCCGCCGGGGCACAGATACGCAGTATTTT

D: TRBD1
J: TRBJ2-7
V: TRBV9
size: few
CDR3: CASSLGTDETYEQYF
DNA: TGTGCCAGCAGCCTAGGGACAGATGAAACCTACGAGCAGTACTTC

D: TRBD2
J: TRBJ2-7
V: TRBV7-2
size: many
CDR3: CASSRRLAGEYEQYF
DNA: TGTGCCAGCAGCCGACGACTAGCGGGGGAATACGAGCAGTACTTC

D: NA
J: TRBJ2-3
V: TRBV24-1
size: many
CDR3: CATSGVSSTDTQYF
DNA: TGTGCCACCAGTGGGGTCTCTAGCACAGATACGCAGTATTTT

D: NA
J: TRBJ2-7
V: TRBV6-2/TRBV6-3
size: few
CDR3: CASTLHRGTVSYEQYF
DNA: TGTGCCAGCACCCTACACCGGGGGACAGTCTCCTACGAGCAGTACTTC

D: NA
J: TRBJ1-2
V: TRBV10-3
size: NA
CDR3: CAILSSTQGDYGYTF
DNA: TGTGCCATCCTCAGCTCAACACAGGGCGACTATGGCTACACCTTC

D: NA
J: TRBJ1-1
V: TRBV11-2
size: NA
CDR3: CASSVVGFSTEAFF
DNA: TGTGCCAGCAGCGTAGTGGGGTTTAGCACTGAAGCTTTCTTT

D: TRBD2
J: TRBJ2-1
V: TRBV12-3/TRBV12-4
size: few
CDR3: CASIRGTSAYNEQFF
DNA: TGTGCCTCAATTCGGGGGACTAGCGCCTACAATGAGCAGTTCTTC

D: NA
J: TRBJ1-3
V: TRBV2
size: many
CDR3: CASSEPRSGNTIYF
DNA: TGTGCCAGCAGTGAGCCCCGCTCTGGAAACACCATATATTTT

D: NA
J: TRBJ2-1
V: TRBV11-2
size: NA
CDR3: CASSSLSYNEQFF
DNA: TGTGCCAGCAGCTCACTATCGTACAATGAGCAGTTCTTC

D: TRBD2
J: TRBJ2-7
V: TRBV5-4
size: NA
CDR3: CASSPGLAGGAEQYF
DNA: TGTGCCAGCAGCCCCGGACTAGCGGGAGGTGCCGAGCAGTACTTC

D: NA
J: TRBJ2-3
V: TRBV5-1
size: few
CDR3: CASSIRTGTQYF
DNA: TGCGCCAGCAGCATTAGAACAGGTACGCAGTATTTT

D: NA
J: TRBJ2-3
V: TRBV6-5
size: NA
CDR3: CASSYDVLPNTQYF
DNA: TGTGCCAGCAGTTACGATGTTCTTCCGAATACGCAGTATTTT

D: TRBD2
J: TRBJ2-5
V: TRBV20-1
size: many
CDR3: CSARDLIAGAGTQETQYF
DNA: TGCAGTGCTAGAGATTTAATAGCGGGAGCTGGTACACAAGAGACCCAGTACTTC

D: TRBD2
J: TRBJ2-7
V: TRBV7-9
size: many
CDR3: CASSSPSGSLPHEQYF
DNA: TGTGCCAGCAGCTCCCCTAGCGGGAGTTTGCCGCACGAGCAGTACTTC

D: TRBD1
J: TRBJ1-5
V: TRBV5-1
size: NA
CDR3: CASSLFGTGGSNQPQHF
DNA: TGCGCCAGCAGCTTGTTCGGGACAGGGGGTAGCAATCAGCCCCAGCATTTT

D: TRBD1
J: TRBJ1-1
V: TRBV20-1
size: many
CDR3: CSAPSDRGGSPEAFF
DNA: TGCAGTGCGCCCAGTGACAGGGGCGGTTCCCCTGAAGCTTTCTTT

D: TRBD1
J: TRBJ2-1
V: TRBV6-2/TRBV6-3
size: few
CDR3: CASSPLPGQGSYNEQFF
DNA: TGTGCCAGCAGCCCGCTACCGGGACAGGGGTCTTACAATGAGCAGTTCTTC

D: NA
J: TRBJ1-1
V: TRBV18
size: many
CDR3: CASSPRKFGLNTEAFF
DNA: TGTGCCAGCTCACCACGGAAGTTTGGTTTGAACACTGAAGCTTTCTTT

D: TRBD2
J: TRBJ2-3
V: TRBV12-3/TRBV12-4
size: many
CDR3: CASRTSGSADTQYF
DNA: TGTGCCAGCCGGACTAGCGGGAGTGCAGATACGCAGTATTTT

D: NA
J: TRBJ1-3
V: TRBV6-1
size: NA
CDR3: CASSFRDFGNTIYF
DNA: TGTGCCAGCAGTTTCAGGGACTTTGGAAACACCATATATTTT

D: NA
J: TRBJ2-5
V: TRBV9
size: NA
CDR3: CASSVGHRQETQYF
DNA: TGTGCCAGCAGCGTAGGGCACCGTCAAGAGACCCAGTACTTC

D: NA
J: TRBJ2-1
V: TRBV6-5
size: NA
CDR3: CASSYSHEQFF
DNA: TGTGCCAGCAGTTACTCGCATGAGCAGTTCTTC

D: NA
J: TRBJ2-3
V: TRBV5-1
size: many
CDR3: CASSKGRTPTDTQYF
DNA: TGCGCCAGCAGCAAAGGACGGACTCCCACAGATACGCAGTATTTT

D: TRBD1
J: TRBJ2-3
V: TRBV15
size: NA
CDR3: CATSRTGTGGTDTQYF
DNA: TGTGCCACCAGCAGAACCGGGACAGGGGGCACAGATACGCAGTATTTT

D: NA
J: TRBJ2-5
V: TRBV4-3
size: few
CDR3: CASSQEGWGETQYF
DNA: TGCGCCAGCAGCCAAGAGGGGTGGGGAGAGACCCAGTACTTC

D: TRBD2
J: TRBJ2-2
V: TRBV12-3/TRBV12-4
size: many
CDR3: CASSFFPGGPNGELFF
DNA: TGTGCCAGCAGTTTTTTCCCGGGAGGGCCGAACGGGGAGCTGTTTTTT

D: NA
J: TRBJ1-2
V: TRBV6-2/TRBV6-3
size: many
CDR3: CASRRGGNYGYTF
DNA: TGTGCCAGCAGGAGGGGAGGCAACTATGGCTACACCTTC

D: NA
J: TRBJ1-1
V: TRBV4-3
size: many
CDR3: CASSQAPALNTEAFF
DNA: TGCGCCAGCAGCCAAGCTCCAGCGTTGAACACTGAAGCTTTCTTT

D: TRBD1
J: TRBJ2-2
V: TRBV14
size: few
CDR3: CASSQESSGTANTGELFF
DNA: TGTGCCAGCAGCCAAGAATCTTCCGGGACAGCAAACACCGGGGAGCTGTTTTTT

D: NA
J: TRBJ1-1
V: TRBV3-1
size: many
CDR3: CASSQDGTRNTEAFF
DNA: TGTGCCAGCAGCCAAGACGGGACAAGGAACACTGAAGCTTTCTTT